This TCR beta chain was sequenced in a study of beta chain features in type 1 diabetes. For the study at large: Investigators examined around 110 million sorted cells across all samples.

Whole-study findings and limits: People with Type 1 diabetes carried modestly yet significantly shorter TCRB CDR3s in all four CD4+ subsets.

Expressed TCRB transcripts were sequenced, since all the RNA that had been isolated was reverse transcribed. This table comes from immunoSEQ multiplex PCR, and its TCRdb copy is limited to in-frame clones, with some not included. This table holds some 660,000 clones, over 11% found once. With 4 bases removed from V and 9 bases from J, the gap between germline ends came to 13 bases. This CDR3 is built from 13 residues. The V gene's germline CDR1 is LGHNA and CDR2 YSLEER. The table lists this clone with a few counts. Its target is unknown. The specimen sequenced was naive CD4+ T cells from blood. This receptor was taken from a man between 18 and 29 years old with type 1 diabetes. The chain carries TRBV4-3 and TRBJ2-1; TRBD2 might be the D (6 bases). The CDR3 bases are TGCGCCAGCAGCCGGGACTCCCTTAGTGAGCAGTTCTTC. This translates into CASSRDSLSEQFF.